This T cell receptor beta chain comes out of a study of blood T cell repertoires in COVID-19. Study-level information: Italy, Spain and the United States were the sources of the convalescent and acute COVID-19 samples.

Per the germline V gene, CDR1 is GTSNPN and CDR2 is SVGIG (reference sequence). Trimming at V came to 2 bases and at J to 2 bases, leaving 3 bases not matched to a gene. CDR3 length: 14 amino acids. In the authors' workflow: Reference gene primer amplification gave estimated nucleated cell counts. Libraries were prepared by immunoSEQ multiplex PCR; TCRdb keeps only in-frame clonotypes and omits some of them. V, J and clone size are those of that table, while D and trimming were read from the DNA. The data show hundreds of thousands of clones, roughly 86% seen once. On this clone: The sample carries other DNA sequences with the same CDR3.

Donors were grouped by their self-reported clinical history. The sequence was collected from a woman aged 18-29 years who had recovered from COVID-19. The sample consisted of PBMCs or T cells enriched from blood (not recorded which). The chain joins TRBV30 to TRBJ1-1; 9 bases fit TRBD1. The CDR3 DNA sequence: TGTGCCTGGAGTAGAACAGGGGGCAACACTGAAGCTTTCTTT. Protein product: CAWSRTGGNTEAFF. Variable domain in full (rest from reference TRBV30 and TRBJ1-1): SQTIHQWPATLVQPVGSPLSLECTVEGTSNPNLYWYRQAAGRGLQLLFYSVGIGQISSEVPQNLSASRPQDRQFILSSKKLLLSDSGFYLCAWSRTGGNTEAFFGQGTRLTVV.